Below are 9 T cell receptor beta chains sequenced from a single sample in a study of CXCR3-negative and CXCR3-positive naive CD8 T cells. UMI-labeled 5' RACE yielded the TRB cDNA libraries. TCRdb processed the 5' RACE reads again and assigns one entry to each CDR3 protein, with no DNA. In all, the sample yields 100,000 to 150,000 distinct CDR3 sequences. The sample was naive CXCR3- CD8+ T cells from blood. Stated subset: CD45RO-CCR7+CD27+CD95- naive CD8+ T cells lacking CXCR3 (TNR3-). These receptor sequences come from a human donor in good health. Some clones in this sample may be carry-over from other donors' samples.

The chain uses TRBV28 and TRBJ2-7. The CDR3 loop spans 13 amino acids. The germline V gene has CDR1 MDHEN and CDR2 SYDVKM. The CDR3 loop is CATSWVRIYEQYF.

V and J are TRBV24-1 and TRBJ2-1; TCRdb's D gene call, TRBD2, goes unchecked for lack of DNA. In germline, CDR1 is KGHDR, CDR2 SFDVKD. The CDR3 length is 17 residues. The CDR3 loop reads CATSGPPWTSGYNEQFF.

V is TRBV5-1 and J is TRBJ2-2; no DNA is available, so the TRBD1 call from TCRdb remains unchecked. Germline V gene data show CDR1 as SGHRS and CDR2 as YFSETQ. The length of the CDR3 is 14 residues. This CDR3 is CASSAGDHTGELFF.

The J gene is TRBJ2-2, the V gene TRBV6-2 or TRBV6-3; the TRBD2 assignment by TCRdb is unverifiable without DNA. CDR3 length equals 14 residues. Germline values: CDR1 MNHEY, CDR2 SVGEGT. CDR3 in amino acids: CASSYFGSPGELFF.

This chain joins TRBV19 and TRBJ2-1. Germline CDR1 and CDR2: LNHDA and SQIVND (reference sequence). The CDR3 has 12 amino acids. The CDR3 spells CASSDPYNEQFF.

The chain employs TRBV10-3 and TRBJ2-1; the TCRdb D gene call, TRBD1, has no DNA to confirm it. CDR1 is ENHRY, CDR2 SYGVKD, per germline. The CDR3 is 17 residues long. The CDR3 protein is CAISDPDVTSSYNEQFF.

The V gene is TRBV28, the J gene TRBJ2-3; TCRdb gives TRBD1 as the D gene, but with no DNA this cannot be confirmed. The CDR3 consists of 13 residues. Germline V lookup: CDR1 MDHEN, CDR2 SYDVKM. The CDR3 is CASGRTASDTQYF.

The chain links TRBV29-1 to TRBJ2-7; the D gene TCRdb calls, TRBD1, cannot be checked with no DNA. Germline loops: CDR1 SQVTM, CDR2 ANQGSEA. This CDR3 has 15 residues. Here the CDR3 reads CSVPKPGQAFYEQYF.

V gene TRBV12-3 or TRBV12-4 combines with J gene TRBJ2-5; checking the TCRdb D call of TRBD2 is not possible without DNA. The CDR3 is 16 amino acids. The CDR3 spells CASSLSGLPTQETQYF.